These T cell receptor beta chains were read from a single sample in a study of OX40 agonist ivuxolimab in advanced cancers. The table came from immunoSEQ multiplex PCR; TCRdb's copy has only in-frame clones and leaves some out. Here the sample spans about 68,000 clones, approximately 86% being singletons. The sequencing here drew on CD4+ or CD8+ T cells sorted from blood, taken in a trial of the OX40 agonist ivuxolimab. These receptors were taken from an adult with an advanced solid tumor such as melanoma, head and neck, liver or kidney cancer. The CDR3 runs from the conserved cysteine through the conserved F or W. Each record gives: J gene, clone size, V gene, D gene, CDR3 DNA, CDR3 protein. D genes are given only for firm matches. Expanded clones are given a class, and other clones once, few, many or no size at all.

>TRBJ2-1|NA|TRBV18|TRBD1
TGTGCCAGCTCATCTCCGGGACAGGGCTCCCTGGATGAGCAGTTCTTC
CASSSPGQGSLDEQFF
>TRBJ2-7|NA|TRBV6-5|NA
TGTGCCAGCAGTTACGGGAGAGCCTACGAGCAGTACTTC
CASSYGRAYEQYF
>TRBJ2-1|NA|TRBV7-9|TRBD1
TGTGCCAGCAGCTCGGGACAGAGCCCCTGGGCGTACAATGAGCAGTTCTTC
CASSSGQSPWAYNEQFF
>TRBJ2-7|NA|TRBV5-1|TRBD1
TGCGCCAGCAGCTTGTCACAGGGGTTCGGCGAGCAGTACTTC
CASSLSQGFGEQYF
>TRBJ1-1|NA|TRBV27|TRBD1
TGTGCCAGCAGTTTATCGACAGGGGGAAGCACTGAAGCTTTCTTT
CASSLSTGGSTEAFF
>TRBJ2-7|NA|TRBV29-1|NA
TGCAGCGTTCTCACTTCATCCTACGAGCAGTACTTC
CSVLTSSYEQYF
>TRBJ2-7|NA|TRBV6-1|NA
TGTGCCAGCAGTAACAGGGTCTTTAACGAGCAGTACTTC
CASSNRVFNEQYF
>TRBJ2-2|few|TRBV11-2|NA
TGTGCCAGCAGCTTAGATTACGTGGGGGAGCTGTTTTTT
CASSLDYVGELFF
>TRBJ2-3|NA|TRBV7-3|NA
TGTGCCAGCAGCTTAAAAACAGGCACAGATACGCAGTATTTT
CASSLKTGTDTQYF
>TRBJ1-5|NA|TRBV18|TRBD1
TGTGCCAGCTCACCAAGCGGACAGGGAATCAATCAGCCCCAGCATTTT
CASSPSGQGINQPQHF
>TRBJ2-2|NA|TRBV2|NA
TGTGCCAGCAGGGCACAGGTAAACACCGGGGAGCTGTTTTTT
CASRAQVNTGELFF
>TRBJ2-7|NA|TRBV2|NA
TGTGCCAGTCAGACTTTACCCTCCTACGAGCAGTACTTC
CASQTLPSYEQYF
>TRBJ2-5|few|TRBV6-5|TRBD1
TGTGCCAGCAGACAGGGGGAGACCCAGTACTTC
CASRQGETQYF
>TRBJ2-7|NA|TRBV23-1|TRBD1
TGCGCCTCCTACTCCCGGATGACAGGGGTCGACGAGCAGTACTTC
CASYSRMTGVDEQYF
>TRBJ2-3|NA|TRBV7-3|NA
TGTGCCAGCAGCCTGCGGGGTAGAGCGGATACGCAGTATTTT
CASSLRGRADTQYF
>TRBJ2-4|once|TRBV28|NA
TGTGCCAGCAGTCCTTCTAGGGGGAACATTCAGTACTTC
CASSPSRGNIQYF
>TRBJ1-2|NA|TRBV5-8|NA
TGTGCCAGCAGCCTTAGACTGACAGGAACCCTATACGGGAACTATGGCTACACCTTC
CASSLRLTGTLYGNYGYTF
>TRBJ2-5|NA|TRBV30|TRBD1
TGTGCCTGGACCCCTTCACCAGGGGGCGGGGAGACCCAGTACTTC
CAWTPSPGGGETQYF
>TRBJ2-2|once|TRBV5-4|NA
TGTGCCAGCAGCTTAAGTTCGGGCGGGGAGCTGTTTTTT
CASSLSSGGELFF
>TRBJ2-7|NA|TRBV28|TRBD2
TGTGCCAGCAGCCGTTCGACTAGCCCAGGGCAGTACTTC
CASSRSTSPGQYF
>TRBJ2-7|NA|TRBV6-6|TRBD2
TGTGCCAGCAGTTCCTCTAGCGGCAACTCCTACGAGCAGTACTTC
CASSSSSGNSYEQYF
>TRBJ2-3|NA|TRBV7-8|TRBD2
TGTGCCAGCAGCCGGACTAGCGGGGGGGATACGCAGTATTTT
CASSRTSGGDTQYF
>TRBJ2-1|NA|TRBV7-3|NA
TGTGCCAGCAGCTTAAATAGCGGTTCCTACAATGAGCAGTTCTTC
CASSLNSGSYNEQFF